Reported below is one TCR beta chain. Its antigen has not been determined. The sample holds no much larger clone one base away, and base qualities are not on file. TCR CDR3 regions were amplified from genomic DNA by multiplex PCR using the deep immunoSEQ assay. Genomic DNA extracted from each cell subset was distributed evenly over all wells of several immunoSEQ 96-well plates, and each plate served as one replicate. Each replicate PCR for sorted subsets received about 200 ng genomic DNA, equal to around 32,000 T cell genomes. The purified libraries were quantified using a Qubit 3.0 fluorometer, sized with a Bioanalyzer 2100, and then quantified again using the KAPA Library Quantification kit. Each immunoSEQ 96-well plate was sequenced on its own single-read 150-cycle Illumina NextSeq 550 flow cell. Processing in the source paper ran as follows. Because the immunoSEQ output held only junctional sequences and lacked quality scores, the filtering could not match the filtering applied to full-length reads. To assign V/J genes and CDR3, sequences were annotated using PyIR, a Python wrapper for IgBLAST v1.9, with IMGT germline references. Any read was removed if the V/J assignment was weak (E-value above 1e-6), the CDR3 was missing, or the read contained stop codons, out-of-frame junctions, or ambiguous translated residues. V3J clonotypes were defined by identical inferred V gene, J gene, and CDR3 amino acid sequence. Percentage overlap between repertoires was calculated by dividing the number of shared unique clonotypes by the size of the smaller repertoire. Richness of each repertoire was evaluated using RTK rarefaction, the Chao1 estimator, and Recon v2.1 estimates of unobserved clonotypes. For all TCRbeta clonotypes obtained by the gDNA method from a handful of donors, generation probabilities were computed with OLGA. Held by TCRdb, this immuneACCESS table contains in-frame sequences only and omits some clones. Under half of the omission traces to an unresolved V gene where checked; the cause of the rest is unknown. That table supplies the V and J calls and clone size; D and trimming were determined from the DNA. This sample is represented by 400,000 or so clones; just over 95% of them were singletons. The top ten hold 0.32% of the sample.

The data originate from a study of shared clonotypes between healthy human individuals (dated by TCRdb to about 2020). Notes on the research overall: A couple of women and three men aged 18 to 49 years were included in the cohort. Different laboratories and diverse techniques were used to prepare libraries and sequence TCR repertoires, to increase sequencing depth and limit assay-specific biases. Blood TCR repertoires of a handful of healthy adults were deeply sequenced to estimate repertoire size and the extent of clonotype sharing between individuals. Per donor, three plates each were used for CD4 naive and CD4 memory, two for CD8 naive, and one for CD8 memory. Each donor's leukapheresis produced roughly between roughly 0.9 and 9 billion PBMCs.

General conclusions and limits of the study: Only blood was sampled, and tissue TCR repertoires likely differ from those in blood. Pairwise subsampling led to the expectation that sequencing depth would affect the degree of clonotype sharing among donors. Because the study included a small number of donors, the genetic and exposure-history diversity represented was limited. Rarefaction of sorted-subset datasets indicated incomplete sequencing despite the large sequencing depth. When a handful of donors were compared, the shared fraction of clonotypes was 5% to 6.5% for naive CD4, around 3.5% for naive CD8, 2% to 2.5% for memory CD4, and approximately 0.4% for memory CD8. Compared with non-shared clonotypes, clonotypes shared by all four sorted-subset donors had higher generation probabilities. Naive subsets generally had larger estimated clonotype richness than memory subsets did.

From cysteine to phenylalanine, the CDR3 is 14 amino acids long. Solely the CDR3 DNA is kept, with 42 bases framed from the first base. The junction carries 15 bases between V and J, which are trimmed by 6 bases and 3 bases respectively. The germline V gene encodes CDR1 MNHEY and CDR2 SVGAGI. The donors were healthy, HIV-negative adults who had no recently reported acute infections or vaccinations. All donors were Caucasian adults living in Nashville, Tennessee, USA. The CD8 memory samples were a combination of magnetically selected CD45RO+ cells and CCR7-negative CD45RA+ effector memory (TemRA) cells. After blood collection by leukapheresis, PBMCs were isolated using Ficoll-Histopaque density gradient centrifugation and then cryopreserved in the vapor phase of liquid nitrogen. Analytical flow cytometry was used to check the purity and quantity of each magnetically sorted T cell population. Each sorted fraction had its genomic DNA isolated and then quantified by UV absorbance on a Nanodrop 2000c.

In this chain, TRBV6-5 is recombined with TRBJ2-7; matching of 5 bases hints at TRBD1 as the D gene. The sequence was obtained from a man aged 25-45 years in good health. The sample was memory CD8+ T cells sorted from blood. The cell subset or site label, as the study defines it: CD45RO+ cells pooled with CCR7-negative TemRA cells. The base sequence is TGTGCCAGCAGACCCCCGGACAAAGTCTACGAGCAGTACTTC. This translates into CASRPPDKVYEQYF.